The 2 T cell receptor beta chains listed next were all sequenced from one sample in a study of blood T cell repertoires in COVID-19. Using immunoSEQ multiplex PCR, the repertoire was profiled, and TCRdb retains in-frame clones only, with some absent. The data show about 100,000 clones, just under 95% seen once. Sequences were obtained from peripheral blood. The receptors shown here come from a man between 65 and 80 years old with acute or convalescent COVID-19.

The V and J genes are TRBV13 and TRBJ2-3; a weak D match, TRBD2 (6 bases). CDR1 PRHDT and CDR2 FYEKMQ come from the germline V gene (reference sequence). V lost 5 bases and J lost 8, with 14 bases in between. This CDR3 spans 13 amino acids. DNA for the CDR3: TGTGCCAGCAGCCCGGGCCGGGACTCTACGCAGTATTTT. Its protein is CASSPGRDSTQYF. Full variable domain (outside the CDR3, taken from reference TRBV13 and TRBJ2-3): AAGVIQSPRHLIKEKRETATLKCYPIPRHDTVYWYQQGPGQDPQFLISFYEKMQSDKGSIPDRFSAQQFSDYHSELNMSSLELGDSALYFCASSPGRDSTQYFGPGTRLTVL.

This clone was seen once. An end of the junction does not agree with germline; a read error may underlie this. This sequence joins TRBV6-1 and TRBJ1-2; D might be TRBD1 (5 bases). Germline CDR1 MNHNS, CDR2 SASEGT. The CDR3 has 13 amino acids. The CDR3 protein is CASSENDLDKKDF. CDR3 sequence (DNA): TGTGCCAGCAGTGAAAATGATTTGGACAAAAAGGACTTC.